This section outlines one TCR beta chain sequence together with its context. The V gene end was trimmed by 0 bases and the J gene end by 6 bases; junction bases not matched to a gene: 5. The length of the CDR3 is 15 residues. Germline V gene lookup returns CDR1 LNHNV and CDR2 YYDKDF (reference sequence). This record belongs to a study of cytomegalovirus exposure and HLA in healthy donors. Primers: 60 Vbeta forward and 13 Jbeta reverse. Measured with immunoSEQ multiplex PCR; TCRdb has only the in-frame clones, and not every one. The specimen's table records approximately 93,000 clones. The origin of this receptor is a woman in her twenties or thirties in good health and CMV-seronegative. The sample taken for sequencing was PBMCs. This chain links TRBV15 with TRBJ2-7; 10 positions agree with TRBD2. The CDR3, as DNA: TGTGCCACCAGCAGAGATTTAGCGGGGGGCCTCGAGCAGTACTTC. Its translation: CATSRDLAGGLEQYF.